The rows below give T cell receptor beta chains drawn from one sample of a study of blood T cell repertoires in COVID-19. Clones were read by immunoSEQ multiplex PCR, and TCRdb kept only the in-frame ones, dropping some. The repertoire holds about 170,000 clones, around four fifths seen once, with approximately 4% in the top ten. Sequenced input: PBMCs or T cells enriched from blood (not recorded which). These receptors all come from a woman in her fifties or sixties who had recovered from COVID-19. The CDR3 runs from the conserved cysteine through the conserved F or W. A D gene is named only where the DNA matches it firmly. Not all rows give a size; the values are once, few, many and, for expanded clones, a class.

d_call	clone_size	v_call	j_call	cdr3_nt	cdr3_aa
TRBD1	-	TRBV19	TRBJ1-1	TGTGCCAGGAAGGACAGGTACAAGCACAAAGCTTTCTTT	CARKDRYKHKAFF
TRBD2	-	TRBV5-1	TRBJ2-1	TGCGCCAGCAGCTTGGCGGGACTAATATATAACAATGAGCAGTTCTTC	CASSLAGLIYNNEQFF
-	-	TRBV6-1	TRBJ1-2	TGTGCCAGCAGTGAAACGCTACAGGGCTACACCTTC	CASSETLQGYTF
-	few	TRBV9	TRBJ1-1	TGTGCCAGCAGCCAAGTCCTGGGCCAATTGAACACTGAAGCTTTCTTT	CASSQVLGQLNTEAFF
-	-	TRBV2	TRBJ1-4	TGTGCCACCAAAAACAGGGAGAACCGAAATGAAAAACTGTTTTTT	CATKNRENRNEKLFF
TRBD1	-	TRBV9	TRBJ1-4	TGTGCCAGCAGTCAAACAGGGGGCGCCACTAATGAAAAACTGTTTTTT	CASSQTGGATNEKLFF
-	once	TRBV19	TRBJ1-4	TGTGCCAGTAGTAACGGGGGGGAAAAACTGTTTTTT	CASSNGGEKLFF
TRBD1	few	TRBV18	TRBJ1-1	TGTGCCAGCTCAAGAGACAGGGGGCCGTGGACTGAAGCTTTCTTT	CASSRDRGPWTEAFF
TRBD2	-	TRBV30	TRBJ2-5	TGTGCCTGGAGTGCCGGACAAACTAGCGGGAGGCAAGAGACCCAGTACTTC	CAWSAGQTSGRQETQYF
TRBD2	-	TRBV5-6	TRBJ2-2	TGTGCCAGCAGCCTCGGATGGACTAGCGGGGGGGCCGGGGAGCTGTTTTTT	CASSLGWTSGGAGELFF
-	few	TRBV6-2/TRBV6-3	TRBJ2-2	TGTGCCAGCAGTTACTCGGCGGGGGCGCGCACCGGGGAGCTGTTTTTT	CASSYSAGARTGELFF
-	-	TRBV19	TRBJ1-4	TGTGCCAGTAGTCCACACGACGGGTATAATGAAAAACTGTTTTTT	CASSPHDGYNEKLFF
-	-	TRBV3-1/TRBV3-2	TRBJ1-1	TGTGCCAGCAGCCAATTGAACAGGTGGGCTGAAGCTTTCTTT	CASSQLNRWAEAFF
TRBD2	-	TRBV11-3	TRBJ2-1	TGTGCCAGCAGCTGGAGCGGGGGGGCCACCTACAATGAGCAGTTCTTC	CASSWSGGATYNEQFF
TRBD1	-	TRBV12-3/TRBV12-4	TRBJ1-2	TGTGCCAGCAGACTCACAGGGGGCGGCTACACCTTC	CASRLTGGGYTF
-	once	TRBV27	TRBJ1-1	TGTGCCAGCAGTTTAAGCAGGGCATTTGGTTTCGCTGAAGCTTTCTTT	CASSLSRAFGFAEAFF
-	-	TRBV9	TRBJ2-3	TGTGCCAGCAGCGGCGGATCGGGGGTGAGCACAGATACGCAGTATTTT	CASSGGSGVSTDTQYF
TRBD1	-	TRBV4-1	TRBJ2-5	TGCGCCAGCAGCCAAGCAGTACTGACAGGGGGCTGGGAGACCCAGTACTTC	CASSQAVLTGGWETQYF
-	-	TRBV4-1	TRBJ2-1	TGCGCCAGCAGCCAAGTCACGTCTGGGCCAGCCTCCTACAATGAGCAGTTCTTC	CASSQVTSGPASYNEQFF
TRBD1	-	TRBV6-5	TRBJ2-3	TGTGCCAGCAGCGACAGGGGGCGCGAAGATACGCAGTATTTT	CASSDRGREDTQYF
-	-	TRBV7-2	TRBJ2-5	TGTGCCAGCAGCCCTCCGAGCGGGCACCAAGAGACCCAGTACTTC	CASSPPSGHQETQYF
-	-	TRBV4-1	TRBJ1-2	TGCGCCAGCAACCGACTCGGGGACTATGGCTACACCTTC	CASNRLGDYGYTF
-	few	TRBV19	TRBJ1-5	TGTGCCAGTAGTATCGTAGATGGCAATCAGCCCCAGCATTTT	CASSIVDGNQPQHF
TRBD2	-	TRBV11-3	TRBJ2-1	TGTGCCAGCAGCTCAAGACTAGCGGGGGACAATGAGCAGTTCTTC	CASSSRLAGDNEQFF
TRBD1	once	TRBV5-1	TRBJ1-1	TGCGCCAGCAGCTTGGAAGGACAGGGCACTGAAGCTTTCTTT	CASSLEGQGTEAFF
-	-	TRBV2	TRBJ1-2	TGTGCCAGCAGTTGGGGAGCCGACTATGGCTACACCTTC	CASSWGADYGYTF
TRBD2	-	TRBV7-3	TRBJ2-3	TGTGCCAGCAGCTTTGGACTAGCGGCGACAGATACGCAGTATTTT	CASSFGLAATDTQYF
-	few	TRBV7-2	TRBJ2-2	TGTGCCAGCAGCTTCCGGCGGCTTAGGAACACCGGGGAGCTGTTTTTT	CASSFRRLRNTGELFF
-	-	TRBV5-4	TRBJ2-3	TGTGCCAGCAGCGCTCCGGGGGGCCCTGCAGATACGCAGTATTTT	CASSAPGGPADTQYF
-	-	TRBV11-2	TRBJ1-1	TGTGCCAGCAGCTTAGGCTTGAGCACTGAAGCTTTCTTT	CASSLGLSTEAFF
-	-	TRBV18	TRBJ1-1	TGTGCCAGCTCACCCCCAACGCAGGCCGTGAACACTGAAGCTTTCTTT	CASSPPTQAVNTEAFF
TRBD1	once	TRBV12-3/TRBV12-4	TRBJ1-3	TGTGCCAGCAGCCCGGGACAGCGAAACACCATATATTTT	CASSPGQRNTIYF
TRBD2	-	TRBV6-5	TRBJ2-2	TGTGCCAGCAGCTCCGGGACTAGCGGAGGCGGGGAGCTGTTTTTT	CASSSGTSGGGELFF
-	-	TRBV12-3/TRBV12-4	TRBJ1-2	TGTGCCAGCAGTCGGACTAGAAATGGCTACACCTTC	CASSRTRNGYTF
TRBD1	few	TRBV2	TRBJ1-1	TGTGCCAACCAAAAGGGACAGGGAAACACTGAAGCTTTCTTT	CANQKGQGNTEAFF
-	-	TRBV1	TRBJ2-1	TGCACCAGCAGCCGACATGTAGCGGGAGAGGTCGATGAGCAGTTCTTC	CTSSRHVAGEVDEQFF
-	-	TRBV27	TRBJ2-2	TGTGCCAGCAGTTTTCAGGGGCAGAACACCGGGGAGCTGTTTTTT	CASSFQGQNTGELFF
TRBD1	-	TRBV4-2	TRBJ2-2	TGTGCCAGCAGCTCCCAGGGGGTGATCAACACCGGGGAGCTGTTTTTT	CASSSQGVINTGELFF
-	-	TRBV7-2	TRBJ1-1	TGTGCCAGCAGCTTGGCCACCAACAGGAACACTGAAGCTTTCTTT	CASSLATNRNTEAFF
-	-	TRBV14	TRBJ1-1	TGTGCCAGCAGCCGAAGAAGTTTGGCGCCGGAGGGGAACACTGAAGCTTTCTTT	CASSRRSLAPEGNTEAFF
TRBD1	-	TRBV4-1	TRBJ2-3	TGCGCCAGCAGGCTTGGGGGACAGCGCACAGATACGCAGTATTTT	CASRLGGQRTDTQYF
-	-	TRBV5-8	TRBJ1-2	TGTGCCAGCAGCCCAGGGTTTGATGGCTACACCTTC	CASSPGFDGYTF
TRBD2	-	TRBV6-5	TRBJ2-1	TGTGCCAGCAGACCTATAGCGGGAGGGCTCATCTTC	CASRPIAGGLIF
TRBD2	-	TRBV5-5	TRBJ2-2	TGTGCCAGCAGCCGCCCGGGACTAGCGGGAGCGGGGACCGGGGAGCTGTTTTTT	CASSRPGLAGAGTGELFF
-	-	TRBV24-1	TRBJ1-2	TGTGCCACCAGGCAGGCCGGTGGCTACACCTTC	CATRQAGGYTF
-	-	TRBV27	TRBJ1-5	TGTGCCAGCAGTTCCATAAGCAGGGGAGTGGATAGCAATCAGCCCCAGCATTTT	CASSSISRGVDSNQPQHF
-	-	TRBV27	TRBJ1-1	TGTGCCAGCAGTTTATTCGAGGTCCCGAACACTGAAGCTTTCTTT	CASSLFEVPNTEAFF
-	-	TRBV7-9	TRBJ1-3	TGTGCCAGCAGCCCGCAGGGCCCTGGAAACACCATATATTTT	CASSPQGPGNTIYF
TRBD1	-	TRBV2	TRBJ2-5	TGTGCCAGCAGGGAAACAGGGGATGAGACCCAGTACTTC	CASRETGDETQYF
-	-	TRBV6-5	TRBJ1-4	TGTGCCAGCAGGGTGGGGCCTACTAATGAAAAACTGTTTTTT	CASRVGPTNEKLFF
-	-	TRBV29-1	TRBJ2-3	TGCAGCGCCTCGGCTAGCTCAGATACGCAGTATTTT	CSASASSDTQYF